These 2 T cell receptor beta chains were sequenced from one sample in a study of immune heterogeneity within non-small cell lung tumors. The starting template was genomic DNA from bulk tumor, about 600 ng per sample. Biopsy collection occurred during surgery, with several far-apart biopsies per primary tumor. The study cohort was described as untreated, and its members had newly diagnosed non-small cell lung cancer. They went on to have curative surgery. It was with 32 V and 13 J primers that multiplex PCR amplified TCR beta CDR3. TCRdb re-analysed the multiplex PCR reads in MiXCR, keeping a single row per CDR3 protein. The sample shows 3,500 to 4,500 distinct CDR3 sequences, around 29% of them seen only once. Specimen: lung tumor tissue. These receptors came from a man in his 60s with non-small cell lung cancer.

This clonotype is judged medium-sized. The J gene is TRBJ2-4, the V gene TRBV9; a possible D gene is TRBD2 (6 bases). Germline CDR1 and CDR2: SGDLS and YYNGEE. This CDR3 contains 14 residues. V was cut by 2 bases and J by 8 bases, with 14 bases left in between. CDR3 in DNA: TGTGCCAGCAGCGTGGGACTTCTCCGGGACATTCAGTACTTC. Protein product: CASSVGLLRDIQYF.

This clonotype has only a few counts. The rearrangement uses TRBV7-3 and TRBJ2-3; perhaps TRBD1 as D (5 bases). Germline values: CDR1 SGHTA, CDR2 FQGTGA. V lost 3 bases, J lost 2 bases, and 9 bases lay in between. The CDR3 spans 14 residues. As DNA, the CDR3 is TGTGCCAGCAGCTTGGGGCCAAACACAGATACGCAGTATTTT. This codes for CASSLGPNTDTQYF. Complete variable domain (other parts from reference TRBV7-3 and TRBJ2-3): GAGVSQTPSNKVTEKGKYVELRCDPISGHTALYWYRQSLGQGPEFLIYFQGTGAADDSGLPNDRFFAVRPEGSVSTLKIQRTERGDSAVYLCASSLGPNTDTQYFGPGTRLTVL.